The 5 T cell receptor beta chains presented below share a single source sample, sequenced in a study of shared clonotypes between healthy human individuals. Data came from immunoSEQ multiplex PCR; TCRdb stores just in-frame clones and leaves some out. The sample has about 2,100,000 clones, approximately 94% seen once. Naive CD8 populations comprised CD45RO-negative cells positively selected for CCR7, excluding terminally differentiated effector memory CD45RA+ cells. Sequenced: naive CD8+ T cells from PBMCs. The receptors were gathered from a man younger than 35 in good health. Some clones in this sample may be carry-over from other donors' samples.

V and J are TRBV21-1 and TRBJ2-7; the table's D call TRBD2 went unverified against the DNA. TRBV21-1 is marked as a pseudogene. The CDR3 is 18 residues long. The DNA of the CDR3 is TGTGCCAGCAGAAAATATGGGCTAGCGGTAAAAAGCTCCTACGAGCAGTACTTC. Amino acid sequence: CASRKYGLAVKSSYEQYF.

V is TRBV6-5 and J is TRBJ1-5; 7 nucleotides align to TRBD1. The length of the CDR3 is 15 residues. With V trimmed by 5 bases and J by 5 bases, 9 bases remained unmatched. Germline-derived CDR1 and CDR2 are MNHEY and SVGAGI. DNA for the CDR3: TGTGCCAGCAGTAACGAACCACAGGGGCATCAGCCCCAGCATTTT. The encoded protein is CASSNEPQGHQPQHF.

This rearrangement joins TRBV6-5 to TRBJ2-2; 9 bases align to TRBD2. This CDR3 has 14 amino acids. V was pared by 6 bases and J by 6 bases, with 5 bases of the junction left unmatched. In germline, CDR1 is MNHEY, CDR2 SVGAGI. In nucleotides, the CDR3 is TGTGCCAGCAGGGCTGCGGGAGGGCCCGGGGAGCTGTTTTTT. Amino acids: CASRAAGGPGELFF.

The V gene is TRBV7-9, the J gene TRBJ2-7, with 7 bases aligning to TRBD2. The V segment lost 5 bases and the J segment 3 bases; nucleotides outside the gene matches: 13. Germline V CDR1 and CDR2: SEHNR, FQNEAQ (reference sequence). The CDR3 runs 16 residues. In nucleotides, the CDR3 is TGTGCCAGCAGCAGCCTCACTAGCGTGAGCCTCTACGAGCAGTACTTC. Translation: CASSSLTSVSLYEQYF.

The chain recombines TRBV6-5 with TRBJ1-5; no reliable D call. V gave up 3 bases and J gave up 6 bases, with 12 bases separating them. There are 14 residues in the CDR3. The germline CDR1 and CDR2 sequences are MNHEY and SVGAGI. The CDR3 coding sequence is TGTGCCAGCAGTTATGGGCATTCGTCTCAGCCCCAGCATTTT. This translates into CASSYGHSSQPQHF.